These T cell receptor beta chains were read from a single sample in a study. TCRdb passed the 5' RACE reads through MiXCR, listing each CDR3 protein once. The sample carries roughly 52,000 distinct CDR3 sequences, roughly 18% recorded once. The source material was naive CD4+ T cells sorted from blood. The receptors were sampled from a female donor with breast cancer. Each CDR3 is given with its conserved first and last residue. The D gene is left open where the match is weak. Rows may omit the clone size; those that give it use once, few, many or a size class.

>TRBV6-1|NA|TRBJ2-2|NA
CASSEARGWTGEPFF
TGTGCCAGCAGTGAAGCGAGGGGGTGGACCGGGGAGCCGTTTTTT
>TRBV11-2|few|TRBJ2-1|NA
CASSLVPLSSYNEQFF
TGTGCCAGCAGCTTAGTTCCCCTGAGCTCCTACAATGAGCAGTTCTTC
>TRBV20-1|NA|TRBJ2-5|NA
CSAPRRGWETQYF
TGCAGTGCTCCCCGTCGAGGTTGGGAGACCCAGTACTTC
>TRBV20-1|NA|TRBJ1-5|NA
CSARDSPNQPQHF
TGCAGTGCTAGGGACTCCCCCAATCAGCCCCAGCATTTT
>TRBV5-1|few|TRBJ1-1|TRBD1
CASRGTGNTEAFF
TGCGCCAGCAGGGGGACAGGGAACACTGAAGCTTTCTTT
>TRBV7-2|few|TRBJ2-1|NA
CASSLATDGEQFF
TGTGCCAGCAGCTTAGCCACAGACGGTGAGCAGTTCTTC
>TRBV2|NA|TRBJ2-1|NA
CASSSGGQGNEQFF
TGTGCCAGCAGTTCGGGGGGCCAGGGTAATGAGCAGTTCTTC
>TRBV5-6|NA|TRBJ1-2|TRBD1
CASSLPPGTAYGYTF
TGTGCCAGCAGCTTACCGCCAGGGACAGCCTATGGCTACACCTTC
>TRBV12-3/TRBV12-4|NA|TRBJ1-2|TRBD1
CASSTHGQGDGYGYTF
TGTGCCAGCAGTACCCACGGACAGGGTGATGGCTATGGCTACACCTTC
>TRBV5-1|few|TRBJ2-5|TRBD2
CASSLSGGLQETQYF
TGCGCCAGCAGCTTGAGCGGGGGCCTACAAGAGACCCAGTACTTC
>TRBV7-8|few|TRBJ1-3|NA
CASSRRPDSGNTIYF
TGTGCCAGCAGTCGGAGACCCGACTCTGGAAACACCATATATTTT
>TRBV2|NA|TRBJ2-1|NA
CASSGDDNEQFF
TGTGCCAGCAGTGGGGATGACAATGAGCAGTTCTTC
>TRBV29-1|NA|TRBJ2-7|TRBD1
CSVGASGGLSYEQYF
TGCAGCGTCGGGGCCTCAGGGGGCTTATCCTACGAGCAGTACTTC
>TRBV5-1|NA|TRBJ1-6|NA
CASSLSPLRGNSPLHF
TGCGCCAGCAGCTTGTCCCCCCTAAGGGGTAATTCACCCCTCCACTTT
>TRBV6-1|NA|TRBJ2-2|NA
CASSDRGYEELFF
TGTGCCAGCAGTGATCGAGGGTACGAGGAGCTGTTTTTT
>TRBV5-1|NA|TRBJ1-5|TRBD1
CASSLETGANQPQHF
TGCGCCAGCAGCTTGGAGACAGGGGCAAATCAGCCCCAGCATTTT
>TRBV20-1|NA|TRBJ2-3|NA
CSTREGTLGADTQYF
TGCAGTACTAGAGAAGGAACCCTAGGGGCAGATACGCAGTATTTT
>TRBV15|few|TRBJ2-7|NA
CATSTGKTSSYEQYF
TGTGCCACCAGCACCGGGAAGACAAGCTCCTACGAGCAGTACTTC
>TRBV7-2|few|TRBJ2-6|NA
CASSFGWDGANVLTF
TGTGCCAGCAGCTTCGGGTGGGACGGGGCCAACGTCCTGACTTTC
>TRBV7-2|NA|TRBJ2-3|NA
CASSFTGSTDTQYF
TGTGCCAGCAGCTTTACAGGGTCCACAGATACGCAGTATTTT
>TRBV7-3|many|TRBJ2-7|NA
CASSASGNYEQYF
TGTGCCAGCAGCGCCTCGGGCAACTACGAGCAGTACTTC
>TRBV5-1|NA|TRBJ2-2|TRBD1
CASRTDRGNTGELFF
TGCGCCAGCAGAACGGACAGGGGTAACACCGGGGAGCTGTTTTTT
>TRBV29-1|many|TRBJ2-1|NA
CSVARGYNEQFF
TGCAGCGTGGCAAGAGGATACAATGAGCAGTTCTTC
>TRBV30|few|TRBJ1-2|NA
CAWTVWGDYGYTF
TGTGCCTGGACTGTCTGGGGGGACTATGGCTACACCTTC
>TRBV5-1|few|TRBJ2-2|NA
CASSWGPSTGELFF
TGCGCCAGCAGCTGGGGACCGAGCACCGGGGAGCTGTTTTTT
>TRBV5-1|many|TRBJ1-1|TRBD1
CASSRDRGRRLGTEAFF
TGCGCCAGCAGCCGTGACAGGGGGCGCAGGCTAGGCACTGAAGCTTTCTTT
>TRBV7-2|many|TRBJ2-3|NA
CASSSFTDTQYF
TGTGCCAGCAGCTCCTTCACAGATACGCAGTATTTT
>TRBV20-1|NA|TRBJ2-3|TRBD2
CSAARGLAARADTQCF
TGCAGTGCTGCCAGAGGACTAGCGGCTAGGGCAGATACGCAGTGTTTT
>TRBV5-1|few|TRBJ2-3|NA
CASSFEDTQYF
TGCGCCAGCAGCTTTGAAGATACGCAGTATTTT
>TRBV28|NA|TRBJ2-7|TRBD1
CASRTGGYEQYF
TGTGCCAGCAGGACAGGGGGCTACGAGCAGTACTTC
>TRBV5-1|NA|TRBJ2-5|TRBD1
CASSFRDRERETQYF
TGCGCCAGCAGCTTCCGGGACAGGGAGCGAGAGACCCAGTACTTC
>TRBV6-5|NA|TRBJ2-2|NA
CASRGSPNTGELFF
TGTGCCAGCAGGGGTAGCCCTAACACCGGGGAGCTGTTTTTT
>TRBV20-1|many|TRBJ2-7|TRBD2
CSARIMASGPVKSYEQYF
TGCAGTGCTAGAATTATGGCTAGCGGGCCTGTTAAATCCTACGAGCAGTACTTC
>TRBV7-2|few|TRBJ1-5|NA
CASSFRNQPQHF
TGTGCCAGCAGCTTTCGTAATCAGCCCCAGCATTTT
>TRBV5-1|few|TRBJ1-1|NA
CASSRAGQNTEAFF
TGCGCCAGCAGCCGCGCGGGACAGAACACTGAAGCTTTCTTT
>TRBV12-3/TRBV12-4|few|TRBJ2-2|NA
CASKGRGDTGELFF
TGTGCCAGCAAGGGCAGGGGCGACACCGGGGAGCTGTTTTTT
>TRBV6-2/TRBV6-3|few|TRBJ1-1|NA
CASIPHSTNTEAFF
TGTGCCAGCATTCCCCACAGCACTAACACTGAAGCTTTCTTT
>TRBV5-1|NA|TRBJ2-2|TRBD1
CASSVTGVHPTGELFF
TGCGCCAGCAGCGTAACAGGGGTCCACCCAACCGGGGAGCTGTTTTTT
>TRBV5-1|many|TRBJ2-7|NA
CASRPAPTSAYEQYF
TGCGCCAGCAGGCCGGCTCCTACCTCAGCCTACGAGCAGTACTTC
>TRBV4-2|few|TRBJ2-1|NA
CASSQDIRERQFF
TGTGCCAGCAGCCAAGATATCCGGGAGCGGCAGTTCTTC
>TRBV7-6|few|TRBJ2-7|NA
CASSLGTGRQYF
TGTGCCAGCAGCTTAGGGACCGGGAGACAGTACTTC